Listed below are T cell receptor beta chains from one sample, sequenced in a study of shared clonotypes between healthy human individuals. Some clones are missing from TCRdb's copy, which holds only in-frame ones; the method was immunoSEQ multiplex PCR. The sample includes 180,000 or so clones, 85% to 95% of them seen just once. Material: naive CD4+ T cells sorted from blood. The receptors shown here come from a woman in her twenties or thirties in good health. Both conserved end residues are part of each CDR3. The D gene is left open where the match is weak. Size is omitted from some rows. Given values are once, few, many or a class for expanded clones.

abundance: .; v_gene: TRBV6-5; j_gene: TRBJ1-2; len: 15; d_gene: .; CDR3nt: TGTGCCAGCAGTTACTCTGTCTTGGGCACCTATGGCTACACCTTC; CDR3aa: CASSYSVLGTYGYTF
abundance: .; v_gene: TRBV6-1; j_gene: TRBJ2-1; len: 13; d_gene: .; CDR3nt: TGTGCCAGCAAGTTGGGAGGGGGCAATGAGCAGTTCTTC; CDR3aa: CASKLGGGNEQFF
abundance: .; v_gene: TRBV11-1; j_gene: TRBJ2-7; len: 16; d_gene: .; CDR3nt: TGTGCCAGCAGCGTAGTGGGGGCAGCGTCCTCCTACGAGCAGTACTTC; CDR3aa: CASSVVGAASSYEQYF
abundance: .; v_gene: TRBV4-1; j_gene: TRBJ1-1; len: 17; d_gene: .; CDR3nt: TGCGCCAGCAGCCATCTCCCCAGAAGTGTCGGGAGAACTGAAGCTTTCTTT; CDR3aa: CASSHLPRSVGRTEAFF
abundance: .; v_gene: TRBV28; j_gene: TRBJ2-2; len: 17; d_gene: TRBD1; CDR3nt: TGTGCCAGCAGTACCCGGGACAGGGGGCTATTCACCGGGGAGCTGTTTTTT; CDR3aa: CASSTRDRGLFTGELFF
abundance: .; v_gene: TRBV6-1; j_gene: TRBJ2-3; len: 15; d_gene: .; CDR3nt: TGTGCCAGCAGTGACGTACCAGGGGCCACAGATACGCAGTATTTT; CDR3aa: CASSDVPGATDTQYF
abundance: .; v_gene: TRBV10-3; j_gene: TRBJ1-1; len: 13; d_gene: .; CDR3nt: TGTGCCATCAAACAGAACCGGAACACTGAAGCTTTCTTT; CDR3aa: CAIKQNRNTEAFF
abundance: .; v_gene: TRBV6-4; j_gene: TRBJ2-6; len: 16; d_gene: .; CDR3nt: TGTGCCAGCAGTCCACCGGACCTCTCTGGGGCCAACGTCCTGACTTTC; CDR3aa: CASSPPDLSGANVLTF
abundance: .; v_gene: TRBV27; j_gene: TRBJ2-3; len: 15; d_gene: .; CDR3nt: TGTGCCAGCAGACAAAAAAGCCCCGACACAGATACGCAGTATTTT; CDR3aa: CASRQKSPDTDTQYF
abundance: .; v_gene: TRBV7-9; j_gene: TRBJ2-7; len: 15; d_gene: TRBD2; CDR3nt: TGTGCCAGCAGCTTACGACTAGCGGAGTCCTACGAGCAGTACTTC; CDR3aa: CASSLRLAESYEQYF
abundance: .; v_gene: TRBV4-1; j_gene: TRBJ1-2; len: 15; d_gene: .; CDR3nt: TGCGCCAGCAGCCAACTCTACACAGAAAACTATGGCTACACCTTC; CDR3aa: CASSQLYTENYGYTF
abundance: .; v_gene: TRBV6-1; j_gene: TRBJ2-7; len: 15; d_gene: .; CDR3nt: TGTGCCAGCAGTGAAGTTTTTACAGCGATCGCCGAGCAGTACTTC; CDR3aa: CASSEVFTAIAEQYF
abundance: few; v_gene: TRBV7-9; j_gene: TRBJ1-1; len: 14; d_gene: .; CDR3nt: TGTGCCAGCAGCTTAGAGGGGAGGCGGAATGAAGCTTTCTTT; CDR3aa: CASSLEGRRNEAFF
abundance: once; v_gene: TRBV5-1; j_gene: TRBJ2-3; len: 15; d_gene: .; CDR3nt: TGCGCCAGCAGCTTGGGACAGGCCAGCACAGATACGCAGTATTTT; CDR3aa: CASSLGQASTDTQYF
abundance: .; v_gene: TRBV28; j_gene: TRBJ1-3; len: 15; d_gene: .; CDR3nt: TGTGCCAGCAGTTTATTGGGAACCCTAGGAAACACCATATATTTT; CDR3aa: CASSLLGTLGNTIYF
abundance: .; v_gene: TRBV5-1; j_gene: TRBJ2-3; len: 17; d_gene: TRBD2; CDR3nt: TGCGCCAGCAGCGGTACAGCTAGCGGGAGTATAACAGATACGCAGTATTTT; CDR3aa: CASSGTASGSITDTQYF
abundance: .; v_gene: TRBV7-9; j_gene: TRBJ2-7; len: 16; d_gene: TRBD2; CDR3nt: TGTGCCAGCAGCCCCTCCCGCGGGGGGCGATACTACGAGCAGTATTTC; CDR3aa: CASSPSRGGRYYEQYF
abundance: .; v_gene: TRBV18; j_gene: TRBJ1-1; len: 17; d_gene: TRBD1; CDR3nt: TGTGCCAGCTCTTCAAATCCGGGACAGGGGATGGACACTGAAGCTTTCTTT; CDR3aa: CASSSNPGQGMDTEAFF
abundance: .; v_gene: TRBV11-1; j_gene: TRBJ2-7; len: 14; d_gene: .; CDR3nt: TGTGCCAGCAGCATCCGGGACACAATAGGCGAGCAGTACTTC; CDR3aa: CASSIRDTIGEQYF
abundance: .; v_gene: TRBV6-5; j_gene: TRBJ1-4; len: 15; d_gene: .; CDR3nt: TGTGCCAGCAGACCCAGACAGGTGGGGGATGAAAAACTGTTTTTT; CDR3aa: CASRPRQVGDEKLFF
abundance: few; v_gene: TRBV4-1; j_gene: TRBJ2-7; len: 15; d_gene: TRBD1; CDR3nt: TGCGCCAGCAGCAAGGGACAGGGGCTTCCCTACGAGCAGTACTTC; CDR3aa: CASSKGQGLPYEQYF
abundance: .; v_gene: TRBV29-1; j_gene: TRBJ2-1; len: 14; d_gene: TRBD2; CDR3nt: TGCAGCGTGACACCCGGGACTAGCGGGAATGAGCAGTTCTTC; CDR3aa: CSVTPGTSGNEQFF
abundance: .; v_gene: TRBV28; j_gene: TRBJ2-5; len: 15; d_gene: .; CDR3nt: TGTGCCAGCAGTTTATCGGCCGCCCGTGTAGAGACCCAGTACTTC; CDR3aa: CASSLSAARVETQYF
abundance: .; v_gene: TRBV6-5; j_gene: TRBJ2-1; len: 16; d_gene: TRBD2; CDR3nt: TGTGCCAGCAGTTACTCGATGTCGGGAGGGGTAAATGAGCAGTTCTTC; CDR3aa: CASSYSMSGGVNEQFF
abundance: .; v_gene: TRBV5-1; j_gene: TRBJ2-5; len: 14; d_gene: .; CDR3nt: TGCGCCAGCAGCATGACAGGCCTCCAAGAGACCCAGTACTTC; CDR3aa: CASSMTGLQETQYF